This T cell receptor beta chain was captured by sequencing in a study of CD8+ T cells in alopecia areata. Overall study: Grafts of skin from C3H/HeJ donors aged about 6-12 months with spontaneous alopecia went to female C3H/HeJ mice aged roughly 7-10 weeks.

Concerning this clone itself: Its antigen is not known. Gene labels here are mouse ones. The read finishes 4 residues shy of the CDR3 end, and the germline J gene is used to complete it.

CDR1 and CDR2 from the germline V gene are NSHNY and SYGAGN. Trimming removed 0 bases from V and 1 base from J; junction bases left unmatched: 3. The CDR3 is 15 residues long. Study findings and constraints: Higher clonality and more expanded CD8+ clones appeared in lesional than normal scalp. Mice showed clearer TCR sharing than patients did, a gap that was possibly HLA-related. In scalp samples, resident alphabeta T cells of normal skin are also sequenced.

Reverse transcribed after extraction, RNA yielded cDNA as the sequencing template. This table comes from immunoSEQ multiplex PCR, and its TCRdb copy is limited to in-frame clones, with some not included. This sample carries approximately 300,000 clones, none of them present only once. Markers used for sorting pooled cutaneous lymph node cells were CD4, CD8alpha, NKG2D, NKG2ACE and others. V usage is TRBV13-1 and J usage is TRBJ1-1; 7 nucleotides align to TRBD1. The receptor comes from a C3H/HeJ mouse with alopecia areata. These mice share the MHC haplotype H2-k. Material for sequencing was CD4+ T cells sorted from a lymph node. CDR3 residues: CASSDGRGVNTEVFF. The CDR3 DNA, read in part, is TGTGCCAGCAGTGATGGCAGGGGGGTAAACACA.